This entry features one TCR beta chain sequence. Antigen: not known. The data stem from a study of shared clonotypes between healthy human individuals. Findings of the study overall: What limited the represented genetic and exposure-history diversity was the small number of donors. Shared across a few donors were 5% to 6% of the naive CD4 clonotypes. It was the non-shared clonotypes that had lower generation probabilities than clonotypes shared by all four donors.

Samples underwent the assay at deep level. TCRdb keeps only in-frame clones here, not all; method: immunoSEQ multiplex PCR. The table lists under 2,500,000 clones, about 94% of them singletons, with roughly 0.13% in the top ten. The clonotype comes from a young man in good health. Sequencing was done on a sample of naive CD4+ T cells sorted from blood. Noted subset: CD45RA+ positively selected.

The CDR3 DNA follows: TGTGCCAGCAGCAGGGGGACAGGGACCAAAAACATTCAGTACTTC. Protein product: CASSRGTGTKNIQYF. The chain uses TRBV6-5 and TRBJ2-4; 9 bases agree with TRBD1. Trimming removed 6 bases from V and 2 bases from J; junction bases left unmatched: 5. Germline V gene sequence: CDR1 MNHEY, CDR2 SVGAGI. This CDR3 spans 15 amino acids.